Shown below are 17 T cell receptor beta chains from a single sample sequenced in a study of blood T cell repertoires in COVID-19. The assay was immunoSEQ multiplex PCR, and TCRdb's table has in-frame clones only and misses some. This table holds approximately 250,000 clones, about 80% found once. Sample: PBMCs or T cells enriched from blood (not recorded which). The receptors originated from a man aged 25-45 years with acute COVID-19.

V gene TRBV10-1 combines with J gene TRBJ1-1; D might be TRBD1 (6 bases). With 3 bases removed from V and 1 base from J, the gap between germline ends came to 12 bases. Germline CDR1 reads WNHNN; CDR2 reads SYGVQD (reference sequence). The CDR3 is 15 residues long. In DNA, the CDR3 is TGCGCCAGCAGTGATTCGACAGGCCGGAACACTGAAGCTTTCTTT. As protein: CASSDSTGRNTEAFF.

J is TRBJ1-1 and V is TRBV9; D gene uncertain. V was pared by 0 bases and J by 4 bases, with 13 bases between. The germline V gene has CDR1 SGDLS and CDR2 YYNGEE. There are 15 residues in the CDR3. The CDR3 sequence: CASSVGRRGFTEAFF. Written as DNA, the CDR3 is TGTGCCAGCAGCGTAGGGAGAAGAGGGTTCACTGAAGCTTTCTTT.

V gene TRBV11-3 combines with J gene TRBJ1-1, with D perhaps TRBD1 (5 bases). Germline V CDR1 and CDR2: SGHNT, YENEEA. The length of the CDR3 is 16 residues. Trimming took off 4 bases at V and 3 bases at J, with 18 bases between the two ends. Written as DNA, the CDR3 is TGTGCCAGCAGCTCCGGTTTCCAGGGTCGGGACACTGAAGCTTTCTTT. Amino acids: CASSSGFQGRDTEAFF.

The chain couples TRBV4-1 to TRBJ1-4; D is uncertain. There are 14 residues in the CDR3. Trimming took off 1 base at V and 3 bases at J, with 6 bases between the two ends. The germline V gene has CDR1 MGHRA and CDR2 YSYEKL. DNA of the CDR3: TGCGCCAGCAGCCAAGGGTCAGCTAATGAAAAACTGTTTTTT. Translation: CASSQGSANEKLFF.

The V and J genes are TRBV20-1 and TRBJ1-1, with D maybe TRBD1 (5 bases). Germline values: CDR1 DFQATT, CDR2 SNEGSKA (reference sequence). V lost 3 bases and J 4 bases, leaving 9 bases between the germline ends. The CDR3 has 12 amino acids. CDR3 loop: CSASARVTEAFF. DNA of the CDR3: TGCAGTGCTAGTGCCAGGGTCACTGAAGCTTTCTTT.

The chain combines TRBV30 with TRBJ1-4; 7 positions match TRBD1. This CDR3 comprises 17 residues. Germline CDR1 and CDR2: GTSNPN and SVGIG (reference sequence). Trimming cost V 4 bases and J 0 bases; bases outside gene matches: 11. CDR3 sequence (DNA): TGTGCCTGGATGAAGGGGGCCATAGTTGCAACTAATGAAAAACTGTTTTTT. Translation: CAWMKGAIVATNEKLFF. The whole variable domain, filled in from reference TRBV30 and TRBJ1-4, reads SQTIHQWPATLVQPVGSPLSLECTVEGTSNPNLYWYRQAAGRGLQLLFYSVGIGQISSEVPQNLSASRPQDRQFILSSKKLLLSDSGFYLCAWMKGAIVATNEKLFFGSGTQLSVL.

The V and J genes are TRBV28 and TRBJ1-1; D is ambiguous. This CDR3 has 14 residues. Per germline, CDR1 MDHEN and CDR2 SYDVKM. Trimming took off 2 bases at V and 4 bases at J, with 11 bases between the two ends. In DNA form, the CDR3 reads TGTGCCAGCAGTTTAGGGGAGCGGGTCACTGAAGCTTTCTTT. It is translated as CASSLGERVTEAFF.

The V and J genes are TRBV28 and TRBJ2-1, with 10 positions matching TRBD2. The length of the CDR3 is 14 residues. V lost 9 bases and J lost 8; bases outside the gene matches: 10. CDR1 and CDR2 from the germline V gene are MDHEN and SYDVKM. CDR3 residues: CASVSGGALHEQFF. DNA of the CDR3: TGTGCCAGTGTGAGCGGGGGGGCGTTACATGAGCAGTTCTTC. The full variable domain, with the rest looked up from reference TRBV28 and TRBJ2-1, is DVKVTQSSRYLVKRTGEKVFLECVQDMDHENMFWYRQDPGLGLRLIYFSYDVKMKEKGDIPEGYSVSREKKERFSLILESASTNQTSMYLCASVSGGALHEQFFGPGTRLTVL.

The genes are TRBV27 and TRBJ2-1, with D maybe TRBD2 (6 bases). The germline V gene encodes CDR1 MNHEY and CDR2 SMNVEV (reference sequence). Between the trimmed V and J ends, which lost 8 bases and 6 bases, there was a span of 14 bases. The CDR3 is 13 residues long. Here the CDR3 reads CASGGDGLNEQFF. The CDR3 coding sequence is TGTGCCAGCGGAGGGGATGGGCTCAATGAGCAGTTCTTC.

This chain joins TRBV19 and TRBJ1-1, with unresolved D. With 7 bases removed from V and 4 bases from J, the gap between germline ends came to 10 bases. This CDR3 is 12 amino acids long. CDR1 LNHDA and CDR2 SQIVND come from the germline V gene (reference sequence). In DNA form, the CDR3 reads TGTGCCAGTAATTGGGCGGGCACTGAAGCTTTCTTT. This codes for CASNWAGTEAFF.

The genes are TRBV27 and TRBJ2-1; a weak D match, TRBD1 (5 bases). With 6 bases removed from V and 5 bases from J, the gap between germline ends came to 23 bases. This CDR3 spans 17 amino acids. CDR1 is MNHEY, CDR2 SMNVEV, per germline (reference sequence). This chain's CDR3 is CASSSRVAQSRNNEQFF. The CDR3 DNA reads TGTGCCAGCAGCTCCAGGGTGGCCCAGTCAAGGAACAATGAGCAGTTCTTC.

The J gene is TRBJ2-5, the V gene TRBV5-1; no definite D call. The CDR3 length is 13 residues. V was pared by 2 bases and J by 2 bases, with 7 bases between. The germline CDR1 and CDR2 sequences are SGHRS and YFSETQ. CDR3 sequence: CASSFKLQETQYF. The CDR3 DNA follows: TGCGCCAGCAGCTTCAAATTGCAAGAGACCCAGTACTTC.

The chain combines TRBV18 with TRBJ2-3; 7 bases align to TRBD2. Germline lookup yields CDR1 KGHSH and CDR2 LQKENI. The length of the CDR3 is 14 residues. Germline trimming cut 4 bases from V and 4 bases from J; bases unmatched to any gene: 5. The DNA for the CDR3 is TGTGCCAGCTCACAAAGTAGCGGGCCAGATACGCAGTATTTT. Amino acids: CASSQSSGPDTQYF.

The chain combines TRBV20-1 with TRBJ2-3; 9 bases line up with TRBD1. Germline CDR1 DFQATT, CDR2 SNEGSKA (reference sequence). With 3 bases clipped from V and 4 bases from J, the junction kept 2 bases outside the gene matches. The CDR3 has 13 amino acids. In DNA form, the CDR3 reads TGCAGTGCTAGTGACAGGGGGGCAGATACGCAGTATTTT. Translated, it gives CSASDRGADTQYF.

V gene TRBV6-5 combines with J gene TRBJ1-3; TRBD1 matches 9 bases. V dropped 8 bases and J dropped 1; count of bases not matched to a gene: 3. The CDR3 runs 14 residues. The V gene's germline CDR1 is MNHEY and CDR2 SVGAGI. DNA for the CDR3: TGTGCCAGCTATGACAGGGGGTCTGGAAACACCATATATTTT. Protein sequence: CASYDRGSGNTIYF.

The chain uses TRBV7-9 and TRBJ2-1, with 12 bases aligning to TRBD2. Losses at the gene ends were 5 bases for V and 7 bases for J; bases not matched to a gene: 9. The CDR3 is 16 amino acids. CDR1 is SEHNR, CDR2 FQNEAQ, per germline (reference sequence). CDR3 residues: CASSPFRTSGMNEQFF. The CDR3 DNA follows: TGTGCCAGCAGCCCATTCAGGACTAGCGGGATGAATGAGCAGTTCTTC.

V gene TRBV5-1 combines with J gene TRBJ2-2; TRBD1 might be the D (6 bases). The ends were cut back, 4 bases at V and 4 bases at J, with 14 bases in the middle. CDR3 length: 15 residues. Per the germline V gene, CDR1 is SGHRS and CDR2 is YFSETQ. CDR3 nucleotides: TGCGCCAGCAGCCGCCGGGACACCTCCACCGGGGAGCTGTTTTTT. Its protein is CASSRRDTSTGELFF.